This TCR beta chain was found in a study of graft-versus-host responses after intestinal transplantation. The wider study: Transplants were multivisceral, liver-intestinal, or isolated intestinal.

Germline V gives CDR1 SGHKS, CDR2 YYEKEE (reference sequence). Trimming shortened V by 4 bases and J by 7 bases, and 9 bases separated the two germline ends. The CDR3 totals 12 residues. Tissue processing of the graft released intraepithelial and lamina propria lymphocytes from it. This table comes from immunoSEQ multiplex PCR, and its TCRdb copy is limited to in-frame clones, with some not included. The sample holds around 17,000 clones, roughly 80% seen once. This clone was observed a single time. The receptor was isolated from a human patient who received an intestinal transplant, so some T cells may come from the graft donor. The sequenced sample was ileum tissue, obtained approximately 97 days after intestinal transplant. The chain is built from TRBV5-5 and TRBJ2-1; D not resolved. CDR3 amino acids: CASSQVGNEQFF. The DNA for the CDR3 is TGTGCCAGCAGCCAGGTAGGGAATGAGCAGTTCTTC.